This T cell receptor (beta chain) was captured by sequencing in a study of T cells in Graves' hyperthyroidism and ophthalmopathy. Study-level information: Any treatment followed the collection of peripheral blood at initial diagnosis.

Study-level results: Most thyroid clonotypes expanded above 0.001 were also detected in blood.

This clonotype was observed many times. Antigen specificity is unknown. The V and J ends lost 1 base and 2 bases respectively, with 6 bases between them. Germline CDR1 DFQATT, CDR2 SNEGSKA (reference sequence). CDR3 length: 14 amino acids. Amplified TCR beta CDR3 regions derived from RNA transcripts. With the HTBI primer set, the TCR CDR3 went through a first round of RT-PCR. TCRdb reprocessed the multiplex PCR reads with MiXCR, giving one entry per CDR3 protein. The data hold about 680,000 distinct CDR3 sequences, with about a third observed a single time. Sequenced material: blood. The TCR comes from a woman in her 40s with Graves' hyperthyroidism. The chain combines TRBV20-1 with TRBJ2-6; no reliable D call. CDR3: CSARVPTGANVLTF. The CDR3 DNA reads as TGCAGTGCTAGAGTCCCCACTGGGGCCAACGTCCTGACTTTC.